Given below is one T cell receptor (beta chain) in context. Its antigen is still unknown. This sample is part of a study of post-analysis software for immune sequencing data. Study findings and constraints: Versus controls, multiple sclerosis patients showed significantly lower diversity (normalized Chao1). When patients were compared with controls, four or five TRBV segments were more frequent, TRBV5-6, TRBV5-1 and TRBV20-1 among them.

Included in the TCR beta cDNA libraries were unique molecular identifiers. T cells numbering roughly 0.95 to 10 million yielded approximately 500,000 cDNA molecules. TCRdb recomputed calls from the PCR reads with MiXCR, one row per CDR3 protein. The sample has hundreds of thousands of distinct CDR3 sequences; 36% are singletons. CDR1 and CDR2 from the germline V gene are DFQATT and SNEGSKA (reference sequence). The CDR3 spans 15 residues. The chain recombines TRBV20-1 with TRBJ2-1, with 7 bases matching TRBD2. The J call may be wrong; the DNA end is better matched by TRBJ2-7. The clonotype was recovered from a girl under 18 with multiple sclerosis. Sequencing input: blood. CDR3 sequence (DNA): TGCAGTGCTAGCCCGCTAGCGGCGTCCTACAATGAGCAGTACTTC. It encodes CSASPLAASYNEQYF.